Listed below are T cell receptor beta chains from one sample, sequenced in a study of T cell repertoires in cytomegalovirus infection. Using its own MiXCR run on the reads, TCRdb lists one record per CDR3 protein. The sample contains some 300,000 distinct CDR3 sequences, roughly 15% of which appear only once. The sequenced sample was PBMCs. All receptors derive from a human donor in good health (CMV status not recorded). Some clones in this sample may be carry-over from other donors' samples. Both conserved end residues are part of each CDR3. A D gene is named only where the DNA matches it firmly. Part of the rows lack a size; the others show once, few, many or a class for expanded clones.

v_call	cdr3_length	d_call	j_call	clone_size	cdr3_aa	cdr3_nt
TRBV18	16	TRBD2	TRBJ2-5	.	CASSPYSGGRQEAQYF	TGTGCCAGCTCACCATATAGCGGGGGTCGCCAAGAGGCCCAGTACTTC
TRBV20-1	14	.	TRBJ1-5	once	CSAPGPRLTRPQHF	TGCAGTGCACCGGGGCCCCGGTTAACTCGGCCCCAGCATTTT
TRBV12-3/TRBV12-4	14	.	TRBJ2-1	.	CASTSMGLHNEQFF	TGTGCCAGCACCTCGATGGGACTCCACAATGAGCAGTTCTTC
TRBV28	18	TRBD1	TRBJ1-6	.	CASSSGDSFDSYNSPLHF	TGTGCCAGCAGTTCAGGGGACAGTTTCGACTCCTATAATTCACCCCTCCACTTT
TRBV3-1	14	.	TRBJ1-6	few	CASRQGESNSPLHF	TGTGCCAGCAGGCAAGGAGAATCCAATTCACCCCTCCACTTT
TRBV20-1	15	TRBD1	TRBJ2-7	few	CSARPWDRGSGEQYF	TGCAGTGCTAGGCCTTGGGACAGGGGCTCGGGCGAGCAGTACTTC
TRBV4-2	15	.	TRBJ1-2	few	CASSQDLGQSVAYTF	TGTGCCAGCAGCCAAGATTTAGGACAGTCCGTCGCCTACACCTTC
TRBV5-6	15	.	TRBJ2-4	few	CASSSEGGTKNIQYF	TGTGCCAGCAGCTCTGAAGGAGGTACCAAAAACATTCAGTACTTC
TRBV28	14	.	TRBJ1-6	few	CASSDTPPDSPLHF	TGTGCCAGCAGTGACACCCCCCCGGATTCACCCCTCCACTTT
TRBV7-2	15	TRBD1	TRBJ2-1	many	CASSFDRGRNNEQFF	TGTGCCAGCAGCTTCGACAGGGGGCGTAACAATGAGCAGTTCTTC
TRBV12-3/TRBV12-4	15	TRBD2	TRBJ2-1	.	CASNRGLAGGDEQFF	TGTGCCAGCAACCGGGGACTAGCGGGGGGGGATGAGCAGTTCTTC
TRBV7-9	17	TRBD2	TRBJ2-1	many	CASSLEERLAGYNEQFF	TGTGCCAGCAGCTTAGAGGAAAGGCTAGCGGGTTACAATGAGCAGTTCTTC
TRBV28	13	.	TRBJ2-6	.	CASTPLLANVLTF	TGTGCCAGCACACCTCTTCTGGCCAACGTCCTGACTTTC
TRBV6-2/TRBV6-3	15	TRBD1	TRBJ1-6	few	CASRPGGEPGSPLHF	TGTGCCAGCAGACCAGGGGGCGAACCGGGATCACCCCTCCACTTT
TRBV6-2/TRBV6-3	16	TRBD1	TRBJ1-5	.	CASGSYGTGGDQPQHF	TGTGCCAGCGGATCATACGGGACAGGGGGGGATCAGCCCCAGCATTTT
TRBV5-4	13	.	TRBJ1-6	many	CASSLYRFSPLHF	TGTGCCAGCAGCTTGTACAGGTTCTCACCCCTCCACTTT
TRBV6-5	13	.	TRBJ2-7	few	CASSRHRGYEQYF	TGTGCCAGCAGCCGTCATAGGGGTTACGAGCAGTACTTC
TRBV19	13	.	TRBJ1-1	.	CASSMAVNTEAFF	TGTGCCAGTAGTATGGCGGTGAACACTGAAGCTTTCTTT
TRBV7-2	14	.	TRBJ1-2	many	CASSPGTRWDGYTF	TGTGCCAGCAGCCCGGGGACCCGATGGGATGGCTACACCTTC
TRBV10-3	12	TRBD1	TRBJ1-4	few	CAIGDSNEKLFF	TGTGCCATCGGGGACAGCAATGAAAAACTGTTTTTT
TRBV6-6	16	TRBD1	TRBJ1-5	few	CASSYVPGQANQPQHF	TGTGCCAGCAGTTACGTTCCGGGACAGGCGAATCAGCCCCAGCATTTT
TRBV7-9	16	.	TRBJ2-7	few	CASSRSGRVLQVEQYF	TGTGCCAGCAGCCGTAGTGGAAGGGTGCTCCAGGTGGAGCAGTACTTC
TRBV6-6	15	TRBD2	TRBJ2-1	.	CASSYGGGSYNEQFF	TGTGCCAGCAGTTACGGGGGGGGCTCCTACAATGAGCAGTTCTTC
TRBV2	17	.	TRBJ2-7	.	CASSEAWTALNWDEQYF	TGTGCCAGCAGTGAAGCATGGACAGCCCTTAATTGGGACGAGCAGTACTTC
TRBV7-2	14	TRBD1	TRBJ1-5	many	CASSSRQGGQPQHF	TGTGCCAGCAGCTCCAGACAGGGTGGCCAGCCCCAGCATTTT
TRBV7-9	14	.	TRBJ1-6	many	CASSLEGSYSPLHF	TGTGCCAGCAGCTTAGAGGGCAGCTATTCACCCCTCCACTTT
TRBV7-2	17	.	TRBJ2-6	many	CASSLSSPNSGANVLTF	TGTGCCAGCAGCTTAAGCTCCCCGAACTCTGGGGCCAACGTCCTGACTTTC
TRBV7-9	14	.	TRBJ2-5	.	CASSSTGRGETQYF	TGTGCCAGCAGCTCTACAGGGAGGGGAGAGACCCAGTACTTC
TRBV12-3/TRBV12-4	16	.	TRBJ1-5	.	CASSLGDTGRGQPQHF	TGTGCCAGCAGTTTAGGGGACACCGGGAGAGGTCAGCCCCAGCATTTT
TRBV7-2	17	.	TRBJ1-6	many	CASSLTLPREGNSPLHF	TGTGCCAGCAGCTTAACCCTCCCCAGGGAGGGTAATTCACCCCTCCACTTT
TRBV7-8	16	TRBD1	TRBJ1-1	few	CASSLRQGRGNTEAFF	TGTGCCAGCAGCCTAAGACAGGGAAGGGGGAACACTGAAGCTTTCTTT
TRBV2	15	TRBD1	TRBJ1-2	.	CASSPTDRVGYGYTF	TGTGCCAGCAGCCCTACGGACAGGGTAGGGTATGGCTACACCTTC
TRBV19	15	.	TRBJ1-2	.	CASSTLADLEDGYTF	TGTGCCAGTAGTACTCTGGCGGATCTGGAAGATGGCTACACCTTC
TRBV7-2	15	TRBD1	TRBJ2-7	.	CASSLRGGRPDEQYF	TGTGCCAGCAGCTTAAGAGGGGGCAGGCCCGACGAGCAGTACTTC
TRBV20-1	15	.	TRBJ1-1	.	CSARDSHRVNTEAFF	TGCAGTGCTAGAGATAGTCACAGGGTGAACACTGAAGCTTTCTTT
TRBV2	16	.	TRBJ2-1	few	CASSGYSAYSYNEQFF	TGTGCCAGCAGTGGCTACAGTGCCTACTCCTACAATGAGCAGTTCTTC
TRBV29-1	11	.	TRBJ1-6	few	CSRVSDSPLHF	TGCAGCAGGGTCTCCGATTCACCCCTCCACTTT
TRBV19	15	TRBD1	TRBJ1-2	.	CASSIDRGRDYGYTF	TGTGCCAGTAGTATAGACAGGGGGCGCGACTATGGCTACACCTTC
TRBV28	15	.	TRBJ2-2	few	CASSLGGGVPRELFF	TGTGCCAGCAGTTTAGGAGGGGGAGTCCCCCGGGAGCTGTTTTTT
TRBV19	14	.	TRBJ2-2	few	CASSMDMRTGELFF	TGTGCCAGTAGTATGGACATGAGGACCGGGGAGCTGTTTTTT
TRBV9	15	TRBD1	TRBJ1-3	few	CASSEGTGGENTIYF	TGTGCCAGCAGCGAGGGGACAGGGGGCGAAAACACCATATATTTT
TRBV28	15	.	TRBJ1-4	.	CASNPGGRTNEKLFF	TGTGCCAGCAACCCCGGGGGGCGAACTAATGAAAAACTGTTTTTT
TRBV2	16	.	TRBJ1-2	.	CASSVAVFGPNYGYTF	TGTGCCAGCAGTGTCGCCGTCTTCGGGCCTAACTATGGCTACACCTTC
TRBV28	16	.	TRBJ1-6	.	CASSRVFGSYNSPLHF	TGTGCCAGCAGCCGGGTGTTTGGGTCCTATAATTCACCCCTCCACTTT
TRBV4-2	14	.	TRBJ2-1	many	CASSQGSSYNEQFF	TGTGCCAGCAGCCAGGGAAGCTCCTACAATGAGCAGTTCTTC
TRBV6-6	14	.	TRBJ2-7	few	CASSYPERSYEQYF	TGTGCCAGCAGTTACCCCGAGAGATCCTACGAGCAGTACTTC
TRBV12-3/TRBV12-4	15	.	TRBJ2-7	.	CASSLDGLSSYEQYF	TGTGCCAGCAGTTTGGACGGATTAAGCTCCTACGAGCAGTACTTC
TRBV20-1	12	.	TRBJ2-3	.	CSARGGADTQYF	TGCAGTGCCAGAGGGGGAGCAGATACGCAGTATTTT
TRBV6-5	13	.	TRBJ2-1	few	CASSYSQSNEQFF	TGTGCCAGCAGTTACTCGCAGAGCAATGAGCAGTTCTTC
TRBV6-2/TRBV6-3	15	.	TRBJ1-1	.	CASSFSVVMNTEAFF	TGTGCCAGCAGTTTCAGCGTGGTCATGAACACTGAAGCTTTCTTT
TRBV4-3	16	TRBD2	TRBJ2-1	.	CASSRVLRGGWNEQFF	TGCGCCAGCAGCCGGGTATTGCGGGGGGGTTGGAATGAGCAGTTCTTC
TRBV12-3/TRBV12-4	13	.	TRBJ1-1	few	CASRPVRDTEAFF	TGTGCCAGCAGACCCGTCCGGGACACTGAAGCTTTCTTT
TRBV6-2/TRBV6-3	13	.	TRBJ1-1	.	CASSENRDTEAFF	TGTGCCAGCAGTGAGAACCGGGACACTGAAGCTTTCTTT
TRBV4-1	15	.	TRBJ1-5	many	CASSQERRINQPQHF	TGCGCCAGCAGCCAAGAGAGAAGGATAAATCAGCCCCAGCATTTT
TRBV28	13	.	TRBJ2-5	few	CASTEFGQGSQYF	TGTGCCAGCACCGAGTTCGGGCAGGGGTCACAGTACTTC
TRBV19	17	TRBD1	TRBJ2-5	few	CASSTGQGVQGAETQYF	TGTGCCAGTAGTACGGGACAGGGAGTTCAAGGAGCGGAGACCCAGTACTTC
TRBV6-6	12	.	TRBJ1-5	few	CASSYPLQPQHF	TGTGCCAGCAGTTACCCCCTCCAGCCCCAGCATTTT
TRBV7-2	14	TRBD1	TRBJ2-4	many	CASSLGRGGRPQYF	TGTGCCAGCAGCTTAGGTAGAGGGGGCCGGCCCCAGTACTTC
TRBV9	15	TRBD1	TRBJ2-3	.	CASSGTGGRTDTQYF	TGTGCCAGCAGCGGCACAGGGGGCCGCACAGATACGCAGTATTTT